This T cell receptor beta chain was recorded in a study of cytomegalovirus exposure and HLA in healthy donors. General study findings and limits: Sequencing likely caused a cluster of highly shared sequence variants. A few CMV-associated chains proved CMV antigen-specific in vitro. In an earlier analysis, in 587 donors, most V segments appeared productive either ~90% or ~30% of the time. A later analysis showed that HLA-associated TCR beta chains had undergone more clonal expansion than equally common others.

For this clone: Its antigen is unidentified.

The CDR3 sequence is 16 residues long. Trimming removed 4 bases from V and 0 bases from J, with 14 bases in between. Germline assignment: CDR1 KGHSH and CDR2 LQKENI. Researchers ran the PCR with 60 Vbeta and 13 Jbeta primers. Clones were read by immunoSEQ multiplex PCR, and TCRdb kept only the in-frame ones, dropping some. The data show about 180,000 clones, roughly 81% seen once. The chain couples TRBV18 to TRBJ2-3; D is perhaps TRBD1 (6 bases). This receptor was obtained from a woman younger than 30 in good health and CMV-seropositive. The sequenced sample was PBMCs. CDR3 bases: TGTGCCAGCTCACTCACCCAGGACAGAAGCACAGATACGCAGTATTTT. Translated: CASSLTQDRSTDTQYF.